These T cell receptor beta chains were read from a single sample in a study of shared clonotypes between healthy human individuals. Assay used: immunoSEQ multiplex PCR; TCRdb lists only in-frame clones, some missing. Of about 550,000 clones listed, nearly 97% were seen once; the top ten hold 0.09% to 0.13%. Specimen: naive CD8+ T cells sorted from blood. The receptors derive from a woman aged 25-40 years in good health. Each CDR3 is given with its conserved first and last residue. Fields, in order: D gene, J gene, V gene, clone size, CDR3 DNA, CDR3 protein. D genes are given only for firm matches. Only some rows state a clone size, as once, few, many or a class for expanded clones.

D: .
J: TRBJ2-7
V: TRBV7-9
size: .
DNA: TGTGCCAGCAGCTCGAGGAGTTACGAGCAGTACTTC
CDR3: CASSSRSYEQYF

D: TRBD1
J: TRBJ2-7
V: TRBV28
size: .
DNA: TGTGCCAGCAACTTTGGGGACAGGGGGTCCTACGAGCAGTACTTC
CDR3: CASNFGDRGSYEQYF

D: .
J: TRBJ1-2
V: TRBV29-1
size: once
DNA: TGCAGCGTTGCCTCGAGGGTCGGCTACACCTTC
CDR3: CSVASRVGYTF

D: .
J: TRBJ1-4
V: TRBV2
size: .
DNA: TGTGCCAGCAGTCCTAGCAGGGCACCGCGTGGTGAAAAACTGTTTTTT
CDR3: CASSPSRAPRGEKLFF

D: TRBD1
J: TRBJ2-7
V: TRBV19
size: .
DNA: TGTGCCAGTAGTGCCTCAGGGGGCTACGAGCAGTACTTC
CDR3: CASSASGGYEQYF

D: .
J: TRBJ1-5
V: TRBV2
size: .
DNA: TGTGCCAGCTTAGGGGCTGGCAATCAGCCCCAGCATTTT
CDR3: CASLGAGNQPQHF

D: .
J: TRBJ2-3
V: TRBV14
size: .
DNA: TGTGCCAGCAGCCTGGGACGCACAGATACGCAGTATTTT
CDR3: CASSLGRTDTQYF

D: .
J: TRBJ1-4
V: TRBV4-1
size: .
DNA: TGCGCCAGCAGCCAGGGGGGCGGAGGTGGTGAAAAACTGTTTTTT
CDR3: CASSQGGGGGEKLFF

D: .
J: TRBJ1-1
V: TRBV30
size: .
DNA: TGTGCCTGGAGTCATTCGTGGTCCAGAATCGAAGCTTTCTTT
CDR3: CAWSHSWSRIEAFF

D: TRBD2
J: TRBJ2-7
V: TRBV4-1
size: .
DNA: TGCGCCAGCAGCCAATCGCGGGAGGACTCCTACGAGCAGTACTTC
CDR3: CASSQSREDSYEQYF

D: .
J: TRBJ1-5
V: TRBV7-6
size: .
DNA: TGTGCCAGCAGCTTAGGGTGGGGGCAGCCCCAGCATTTT
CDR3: CASSLGWGQPQHF

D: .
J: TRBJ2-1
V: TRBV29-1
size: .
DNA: TGCAGCGTTGCTGTGTCGGTTTCCTACAATGAGCAGTTCTTC
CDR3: CSVAVSVSYNEQFF

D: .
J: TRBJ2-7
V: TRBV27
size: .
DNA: TGTGCCAGCAGTTTATCGCAGGGTATGGTCGAGCAGTACTTC
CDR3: CASSLSQGMVEQYF

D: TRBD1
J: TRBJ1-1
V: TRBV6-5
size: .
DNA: TGTGCCAGCAGCTTACCACTCGGGACAGGGACTGAAGCTTTCTTT
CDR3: CASSLPLGTGTEAFF

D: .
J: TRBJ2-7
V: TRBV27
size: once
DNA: TGTGCCAGCAGTCTCTACGGCGGCCCGTACGAGCAGTACTTC
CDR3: CASSLYGGPYEQYF

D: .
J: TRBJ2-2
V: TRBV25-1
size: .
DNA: TGTGCCAGCAGTTCTGGGCTGGGGGGCACCGGGGAGCTGTTTTTT
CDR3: CASSSGLGGTGELFF

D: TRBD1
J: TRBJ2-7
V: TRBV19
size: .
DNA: TGTGCCAGTAGTCCCGGACAGGGGGCCCGCTACGAGCAGTACTTC
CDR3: CASSPGQGARYEQYF

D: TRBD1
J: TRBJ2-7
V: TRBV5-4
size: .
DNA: TGTGCCAGCAGCTTGGTCCCGGCGACAGGGCACGAGCAGTACTTC
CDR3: CASSLVPATGHEQYF

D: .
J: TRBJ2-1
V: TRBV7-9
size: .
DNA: TGTGCCAGCAGCTTAGCCGGCAGGGCCATCGGGAATGAGCAGTTCTTC
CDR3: CASSLAGRAIGNEQFF

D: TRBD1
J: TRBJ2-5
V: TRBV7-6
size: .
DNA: TGTGCCAGCAGCTCCGACAGGGGTGGTTTGGAGACCCAGTACTTC
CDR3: CASSSDRGGLETQYF

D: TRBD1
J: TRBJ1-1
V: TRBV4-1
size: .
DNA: TGCGCCAGCAGCCAACACCCGGGACAGGGGGCGAACACTGAAGCTTTCTTT
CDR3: CASSQHPGQGANTEAFF

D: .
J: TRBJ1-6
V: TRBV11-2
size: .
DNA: TGTGCCAGCAGCTTCACAGGGAATTCACCCCTCCACTTT
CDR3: CASSFTGNSPLHF

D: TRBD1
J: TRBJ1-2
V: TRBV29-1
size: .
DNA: TGCAGCGTTAGGACAGGGAACGGTTATGGCTACACCTTC
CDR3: CSVRTGNGYGYTF

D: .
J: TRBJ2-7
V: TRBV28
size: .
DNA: TGTGCCAGCATCCCTTCAGGTTATTCCGAGCAGTACTTC
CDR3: CASIPSGYSEQYF

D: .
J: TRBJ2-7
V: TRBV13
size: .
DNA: TGTGCCAGCAGCTTAGGCCGTGCCGGCGAGCAGTACTTC
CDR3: CASSLGRAGEQYF

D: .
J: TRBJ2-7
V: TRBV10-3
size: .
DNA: TGTGCCATCAGGAGGAGATTTACCTACGAGCAGTACTTC
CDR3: CAIRRRFTYEQYF

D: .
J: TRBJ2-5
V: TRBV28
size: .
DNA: TGTGCCAGCAGCCTCGGGGCCCGCCAAGAGACCCAGTACTTC
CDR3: CASSLGARQETQYF

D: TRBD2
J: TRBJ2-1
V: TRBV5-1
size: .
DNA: TGCGCCAGCAGCTCAGGACTAGCGGGACTCTACAATGAGCAGTTCTTC
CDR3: CASSSGLAGLYNEQFF

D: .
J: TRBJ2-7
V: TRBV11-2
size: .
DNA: TGTGCCAGCAGCCCCAAGTACGAGCAGTACTTC
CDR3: CASSPKYEQYF

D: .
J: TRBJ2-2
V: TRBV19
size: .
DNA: TGTGCCAGTAGCTCAGTCCGGGAGCTGTTTTTT
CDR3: CASSSVRELFF

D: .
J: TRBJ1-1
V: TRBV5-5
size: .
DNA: TGTGCCAGCAGCTTGGAGGGGGGTATCACTGAAGCTTTCTTT
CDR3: CASSLEGGITEAFF

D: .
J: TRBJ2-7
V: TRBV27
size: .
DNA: TGTGCCAGCACTTCGGTTGGGACGGGTAAAGACTACGAGCAGTACTTC
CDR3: CASTSVGTGKDYEQYF

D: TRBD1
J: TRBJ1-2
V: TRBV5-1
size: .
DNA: TGCGCCAGCAGCTTGGGGGACAGGGACCCATATGGCTACACCTTC
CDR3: CASSLGDRDPYGYTF

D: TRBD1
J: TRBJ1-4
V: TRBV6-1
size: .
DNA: TGTGCCAGCAGTGCGGACAGGGTGTTTGAAAAACTGTTTTTT
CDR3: CASSADRVFEKLFF

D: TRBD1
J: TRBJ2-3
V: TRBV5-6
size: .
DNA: TGTGCCAGCAGCGGGGGACAGGGTTATACAGATACGCAGTATTTT
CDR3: CASSGGQGYTDTQYF

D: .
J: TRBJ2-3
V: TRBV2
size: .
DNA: TGTGCCAGCAGTGAAGCGCTCTCGACTAGTCGGACAGATACGCAGTATTTT
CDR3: CASSEALSTSRTDTQYF

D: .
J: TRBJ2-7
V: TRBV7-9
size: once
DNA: TGTGCCAGCAGCTCTTCCGCCAAGGACGCGGCCTACGAGCAGTACTTC
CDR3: CASSSSAKDAAYEQYF

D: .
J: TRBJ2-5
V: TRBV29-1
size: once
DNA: TGCAGCGTTGATTCGGACAGCCAAGAGGCCCAGTACTTC
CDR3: CSVDSDSQEAQYF

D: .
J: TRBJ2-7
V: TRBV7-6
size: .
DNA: TGTGCCAGCAGCTTAGGTGACGGGGCTGGCTACGAGCAGTACTTC
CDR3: CASSLGDGAGYEQYF

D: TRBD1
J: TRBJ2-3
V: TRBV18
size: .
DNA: TGTGCCAGCTCACCACGCAGGGGGCCGCGCACAGATACGCAGTATTTT
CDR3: CASSPRRGPRTDTQYF

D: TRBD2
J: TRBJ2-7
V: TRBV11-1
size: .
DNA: TGTGCCAGCAGGGATCGAACTAGCGACCATTACGAGCAGTACTTC
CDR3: CASRDRTSDHYEQYF